This entry lists 20 T cell receptor beta chains sequenced from one sample in a study of cytomegalovirus exposure and HLA in healthy donors. PCR involved 60 Vbeta and 13 Jbeta primers. Only in-frame clones appear in the TCRdb table, and some are missing; sequencing was by immunoSEQ multiplex PCR. The sample has roughly 130,000 clones, around 90% seen once; the top ten hold 0.5% to 0.65%. The source material was PBMCs. Receptor source: a woman aged 40 to 49 in good health and CMV-seronegative.

The chain is built from TRBV28 and TRBJ1-5; D is perhaps TRBD1 (5 bases). This CDR3 has 17 amino acids. Germline CDR1 is MDHEN and CDR2 is SYDVKM. V was shortened by 5 bases and J by 2 bases, with 19 bases between the two germline ends. The CDR3 loop reads CASSTLWGASRNQPQHF. The CDR3 DNA sequence: TGTGCCAGCAGTACGCTGTGGGGCGCTTCTCGCAATCAGCCCCAGCATTTT.

The chain carries TRBV4-2 and TRBJ1-1; D gene unclear. The V end was cut by 0 bases, the J end by 0 bases, with 11 bases between. Per germline, CDR1 LGHNA and CDR2 YNFKEQ. The CDR3 spans 16 residues. The CDR3 bases are TGTGCCAGCAGCCAAGAGGTCCGAGGAATGAACACTGAAGCTTTCTTT. It yields the protein CASSQEVRGMNTEAFF.

The genes are TRBV5-4 and TRBJ2-7; tentatively, D is TRBD1 (6 bases). V dropped 4 bases and J dropped 2 bases, with 13 bases sitting between them. CDR3 size: 14 residues. Germline CDR1 reads SGHNT; CDR2 reads YYREEE (reference sequence). The CDR3 nucleotides are TGTGCCAGCAGCATCCGGGACAAGGCCTACGAGCAGTACTTC. Its protein is CASSIRDKAYEQYF.

The gene calls are TRBV7-9 and TRBJ2-3; TRBD2 agrees at 11 bases. Unmatched junction bases numbered 6, after V lost 2 bases and J lost 5 bases. CDR1 and CDR2 (germline): SEHNR, FQNEAQ (reference sequence). The length of the CDR3 is 16 residues. CDR3 DNA sequence: TGTGCCAGCAGCTTATTTTTAGCGGGGGGGAAAGATACGCAGTATTTT. Its protein product is CASSLFLAGGKDTQYF.

The DNA of the CDR3 is TGTGCCAGCACCCGGACAGGGCGAGGTGGCTACACCTTC. Translated, it gives CASTRTGRGGYTF. This chain uses TRBV9 with TRBJ1-2, with 8 bases lining up with TRBD1. The V and J ends lost 6 bases and 7 bases, in that order; junction bases with no gene match: 8. CDR3 length: 13 residues. Germline CDR1 SGDLS, CDR2 YYNGEE.

This CDR3 is CTSRSSGDRVEQFF. The CDR3 coding sequence is TGCACCAGCAGGAGTAGCGGGGATAGGGTGGAGCAGTTCTTC. The J gene is TRBJ2-1, the V gene TRBV1; TRBD2 was called by the table and not checked on the DNA. TRBV1 is annotated as a pseudogene. The CDR3 consists of 14 residues.

This clone is a singleton in its sample. The chain couples TRBV7-2 to TRBJ1-2; 9 nucleotides align to TRBD1. CDR1 and CDR2 (germline): SGHTA, FQGNSA. Trimming took 3 bases from V and 6 from J; bases not matched to a gene: 11. The length of the CDR3 is 16 residues. In nucleotides, the CDR3 is TGTGCCAGCAGCTTTACCCTAAGGACAGGGGAAAATGGCTACACCTTC. It yields the protein CASSFTLRTGENGYTF.

This rearrangement joins TRBV7-6 to TRBJ2-5; 7 bases line up with TRBD1. CDR1 SGHVS and CDR2 FNYEAQ come from the germline V gene. With V trimmed by 5 bases and J by 2 bases, 8 bases remained unmatched. This CDR3 spans 15 amino acids. The CDR3 DNA is TGTGCCAGCAGCCCAAATACGGGACAGCAAGAGACCCAGTACTTC. This codes for CASSPNTGQQETQYF.

Notes on this clone: At one end the junction does not follow the germline gene, possibly because of a read error. V and J are TRBV7-9 and TRBJ2-5; the match to TRBD2 covers 9 bases. The CDR3 is 17 amino acids. The germline V gene has CDR1 SEHNR and CDR2 FQNEAQ (reference sequence). DNA for the CDR3: TGTTCCAGCAGCTTAGCGACCGTAGCGGGAGACCAAGAGACCCAGTACTTC. Translating it yields CSSSLATVAGDQETQYF.

The chain has TRBV29-1 and TRBJ1-1, with 7 bases fitting TRBD1. CDR1 and CDR2 from the germline V gene are SQVTM and ANQGSEA. V was pared by 7 bases and J by 0 bases, with 5 bases of the junction left unmatched. The CDR3 totals 13 residues. The CDR3 reads CSATGQLNTEAFF. CDR3 DNA sequence: TGCAGCGCCACGGGACAGCTGAACACTGAAGCTTTCTTT.

A few counts support this clone. The chain joins TRBV5-6 to TRBJ2-7; D perhaps matches TRBD1 (5 bases). Per the germline V gene, CDR1 is SGHDT and CDR2 is YYEEEE. The V gene lost 1 base and the J gene lost 3 bases, with 17 bases spanning the gap. The CDR3 runs to 16 residues. As DNA, the CDR3 is TGTGCCAGCAGCTTGAGACGGATGCGGCAGGGCTACGAGCAGTACTTC. Protein sequence: CASSLRRMRQGYEQYF.

Regarding this clone: The same CDR3 arises from other DNA sequences in this sample as well. The chain has TRBV5-1 and TRBJ2-2; D is uncertain. The CDR3 covers 14 residues. CDR1 is SGHRS and CDR2 is YFSETQ in the germline V gene. The V end was cut by 0 bases, the J end by 2 bases, with 5 bases between. CDR3 in amino acids: CASSLDRNTGELFF. CDR3 bases: TGCGCCAGCAGCTTGGACAGAAACACCGGGGAGCTGTTTTTT.

CDR3 loop: CASRPQGVLYSGNTIYF. The CDR3 nucleotides read TGTGCCAGCAGACCACAGGGGGTACTCTACTCTGGAAACACCATATATTTT. The rearrangement links TRBV28 to TRBJ1-3; 8 bases are shared with TRBD1. Germline V gene lookup returns CDR1 MDHEN and CDR2 SYDVKM. J gave up 0 bases and V 6 bases, and 10 bases lay outside the gene matches. The CDR3 has 17 amino acids.

The chain links TRBV5-1 to TRBJ2-3, with a weak D call TRBD1 (5 bases). Trimming pared 3 bases from V and 4 bases from J, leaving 9 bases between. CDR1 is SGHRS and CDR2 is YFSETQ in the germline V gene. The CDR3 spans 13 residues. CDR3 loop: CASSSGAADTQYF. For the CDR3, the DNA is TGCGCCAGCAGCTCTGGGGCAGCAGATACGCAGTATTTT.

This rearrangement joins TRBV28 to TRBJ2-3; 15 bases fit TRBD2. Germline V lookup: CDR1 MDHEN, CDR2 SYDVKM. V lost 6 bases and J lost 10; bases outside the gene matches: 14. The CDR3 contains 17 residues. Here the CDR3 reads CASRSGTSGRKTWAQYF. CDR3 nucleotide sequence: TGTGCCAGCAGGTCCGGGACTAGCGGGAGGAAAACTTGGGCGCAGTATTTT.

V usage is TRBV5-5 and J usage is TRBJ2-1, with D perhaps TRBD2 (5 bases). This CDR3 spans 15 amino acids. The ends were cut back, 9 bases at V and 0 bases at J, with 16 bases in the middle. Germline V lookup: CDR1 SGHKS, CDR2 YYEKEE (reference sequence). The CDR3 sequence is CATINGAVSYNEQFF. DNA of the CDR3: TGTGCCACCATAAACGGAGCGGTCTCCTACAATGAGCAGTTCTTC. Filled out from reference TRBV5-5 and TRBJ2-1, the complete variable domain reads DAGVTQSPTHLIKTRGQQVTLRCSPISGHKSVSWYQQVLGQGPQFIFQYYEKEERGRGNFPDRFSARQFPNYSSELNVNALLLGDSALYLCATINGAVSYNEQFFGPGTRLTVL.

This chain joins TRBV11-2 and TRBJ2-1, with 8 bases fitting TRBD1. The CDR3 is made up of 15 amino acids. J was trimmed by 4 bases and V by 5 bases; bases with no gene match: 7. Germline V lookup: CDR1 SGHAT, CDR2 FQNNGV. CDR3 in amino acids: CASSPRGQVYNEQFF. The CDR3 DNA reads TGTGCCAGCAGCCCCCGGGGACAGGTTTACAATGAGCAGTTCTTC.

The J gene is TRBJ2-5, the V gene TRBV9; TRBD2 agrees at 10 bases. This CDR3 comprises 15 residues. Germline CDR1 SGDLS, CDR2 YYNGEE. Losses at the gene ends were 4 bases for V and 2 bases for J; bases not matched to a gene: 5. CDR3 in DNA: TGTGCCAGCAGCTCCGGGGGACTAGCGCAAGAGACCCAGTACTTC. It codes for CASSSGGLAQETQYF.

This clone was seen just once. The chain is built from TRBV12-5 and TRBJ2-1; TRBD2 agrees at 9 bases. V shed 5 bases and J 8 bases; nucleotides not matched to a gene: 7. CDR1 and CDR2 (germline): LGHNT, FRNRAP. CDR3 length: 14 residues. Here the CDR3 reads CASGPPGTSYEQFF. Here the CDR3 DNA reads TGTGCTAGTGGTCCGCCCGGGACTAGCTATGAGCAGTTCTTC.

J is TRBJ1-2 and V is TRBV7-9, with D perhaps matching TRBD1 (6 bases). CDR1 is SEHNR, CDR2 FQNEAQ, per germline (reference sequence). V shed 1 base and J shed 14 bases, with 20 bases lying between them. The CDR3 extends over 14 amino acids. The CDR3 loop reads CASSLDYRVGGLTF. DNA of the CDR3: TGTGCCAGCAGCTTAGATTACAGGGTCGGTGGTTTGACCTTC.